This T cell receptor (beta chain) was observed in a study of blood T cell repertoires in COVID-19 (dated by TCRdb to 2020 to 2021). Notes on the research overall: Samples covering the acute and convalescent phases of COVID-19 were provided by collaborators in the United States, Italy and Spain. The prospective study material was composed of cDNA or gDNA derived from T cells, B-cell-depleted T cells, or PBMCs. Subjects who had been exposed to COVID-19, were actively infected with it, or had recovered from it provided the deeply sampled blood TCRbeta repertoires that made up the dataset. The repertoires were released in a freely available public database intended as a resource for research on the immune response to SARS-CoV-2. The samples were drawn from two sources: the first 160 participants of the ongoing ImmuneRACE study, and fewer than 1,500 subjects contributed by 6 global collaborators. A de-identified subject ID, COVID-19 status, age in years and sex were almost always included in the sample metadata. Where HLA class I and class II types were available, the types were taken from metadata supplied by the sample provider, not from assay-based typing. Paper-wide results and their limitations: Clinical and demographic metadata were provided uncurated, with the amount varying by source and participant.

The V end loses 4 bases and the J end loses 10 bases, and a stretch of 16 bases separates them. The CDR3 numbers 13 residues from cysteine through phenylalanine. The retained sequence is limited to the CDR3, 39 bases, with the frame set at the first base. CDR1 and CDR2, looked up from the germline V gene (reference sequence), are LGHDT and YNNKEL. A note on this clone: It has no known antigen specificity. There are no base qualities to consult, and no much larger clone falls within one base.

TCRbeta CDR3 regions were amplified from genomic DNA by means of the immunoSEQ Assay, a bias-controlled multiplex PCR. The original methods were these. The number of nucleated cells in each sample was estimated from the amplification of reference gene primers within the assay. Sequence reads were collapsed and filtered to measure the absolute abundance of every unique TCRbeta CDR3 rearrangement. For each sample, productive Simpson clonality was calculated as the square root of Simpson's diversity index across productive rearrangements. The table was pulled from immuneACCESS by TCRdb, which kept in-frame rearrangements only. Such tables lose some clones; where checked, under half of the loss comes from unresolved V genes, and the rest has no known cause. V, J and clone size derive from that table, while D and trimming were established from the DNA sequence. Across this sample there are about 130,000 clones, with roughly 86% seen only once. The biggest ten clones account for over 10% of the sample.

Collaborating institutions collected whole blood in K2EDTA tubes following their own protocols. Collaborator samples were shipped for TCRbeta analysis as frozen whole blood, isolated PBMCs, or DNA extracted from either sample type. Sequencing was performed on peripheral blood. The sequence was collected from a human donor in a cohort sampled during active COVID-19. The chain joins TRBV3-1 (or the pseudogene TRBV3-2) to TRBJ1-2; TRBD1 could be the D gene, as 6 bases match. For the CDR3, the sequence is CASSRGGAVDYTF. The bases read TGTGCCAGCAGCCGAGGGGGGGCCGTCGACTACACCTTC.